This T cell receptor (beta chain) was recorded in a study of T cell responses to AZD1222 COVID-19 vaccine. V shed 11 bases and J shed 3 bases, with 13 bases lying between them. Germline V gene lookup returns CDR1 LNHDA and CDR2 SQIVND (reference sequence). CDR3 length: 12 amino acids. About this clone itself: The target antigen is unknown.

General study results and limits: Distributed over spike, vaccine-associated CD4 TCRs predominated at 160-218 and 743-854.

Clones were sequenced by immunoSEQ multiplex PCR, and TCRdb holds only the in-frame ones, with some missing. The sample has under 150,000 clones, around 91% seen once. The receptor was derived from an adult who received the AZD1222 COVID-19 vaccine. The sequences come from peripheral blood, collected 28 days after the second AZD1222 dose. The V gene is TRBV19, the J gene TRBJ1-1; D is undetermined. The CDR3 region has the DNA TGTGCCTCCCGAAATGGGGACACTGAAGCTTTCTTT. Residues: CASRNGDTEAFF.